This TCR beta chain was obtained from a study of OX40 agonist ivuxolimab in advanced cancers. In the study overall: Recorded diagnoses for dose-escalation patients were hepatocellular carcinoma, melanoma, renal cell or head and neck cancer. Overall study findings and caveats: With doses of 0.1 to 3.0 mg/kg, CD4+ and CD8+ blood T cells had undergone clonal expansion by week 6.

In regard to this clone: Its antigen is still unknown.

Sequencing used immunoSEQ multiplex PCR; TCRdb keeps in-frame clones, though not all of them. The data show 65,000 to 95,000 clones, 88% seen once. Blood got drawn at baseline, again on cycle 4 day 1, and then on cycle 7 day 1. The CDR3 is 17 amino acids. V was trimmed by 5 bases and J by 5 bases, leaving 21 bases between them. Per the germline V gene, CDR1 is LNHDA and CDR2 is SQIVND (reference sequence). The chain joins TRBV19 to TRBJ2-2; D is possibly TRBD2 (5 bases). Sequenced material: CD4+ or CD8+ T cells sorted from blood, taken in a trial of the OX40 agonist ivuxolimab. The TCR originated in an adult with an advanced solid tumor such as melanoma, head and neck, liver or kidney cancer. The CDR3, as DNA: TGTGCCAGTAGTTCCGGGATTGGAGTTGTCCTAACCGGGGAGCTGTTTTTT. It yields the protein CASSSGIGVVLTGELFF.